Sequencing of this T cell receptor (beta chain) was carried out in a study of blood T cell repertoires in COVID-19. Study-wide background: The study drew acute and convalescent COVID-19 samples from the United States, Italy and Spain. Sample material is recorded as cDNA or gDNA derived from T cells, B-cell-depleted T cells, or PBMCs.

Clones were sequenced by immunoSEQ multiplex PCR, and TCRdb holds only the in-frame ones, with some missing. Found here are 40,000 to 45,000 clones, 70% to 90% of them singletons; the top ten hold 3.5% to 4.5%. The clonotype comes from a man aged 60 to 69 with acute or convalescent COVID-19. Sample: peripheral blood.

The CDR3 DNA is TGCGCCAGCAGCCAAGCCCCCCAGGTCGCCGGAAACACCATATATTTT. Translation gives CASSQAPQVAGNTIYF. This chain uses TRBV4-3 with TRBJ1-3, with unresolved D. Germline lookup yields CDR1 LGHNA and CDR2 YSLEER. V dropped 1 base and J dropped 4 bases, with 14 bases sitting between them. The CDR3 contains 16 residues.